These 21 T cell receptor beta chains share one sample of origin, sequenced in a study of Graves' ophthalmopathy and Graves' hyperthyroidism (dated by TCRdb to 2016 to 2019). The listed sequencing device is Illumina HiSeq 2000. TCR beta CDR3 regions were amplified from RNA transcripts for repertoire sequencing. The first round was an RT-PCR using HTBI primers with the Qiagen OneStep RT-PCR kit, and this first round was followed by a second-round multiplex PCR, then size selection and purification. The raw public reads went through TCRdb reprocessing: fastp at Q25, MiXCR clone calling, in-frame beta chains kept. Rows are unified per CDR3 protein, each entry keeping the most common DNA and genes. The sample profile shows about 480,000 distinct CDR3 sequences; about 15% of them were found once. The ten largest account for 9.8% of the sample. Sample: blood. These receptors were collected from a woman aged 30 to 39 with Graves' ophthalmopathy. Donor details come from another sample of the same person, matched by shared clones.

The table lists this clonotype with many counts. The chain is built from TRBV6-1 and TRBJ2-5, with D unclear. This CDR3 spans 14 amino acids. Trimming took off 5 bases at V and 5 bases at J, with 15 bases between the two ends. Germline V gives CDR1 MNHNS, CDR2 SASEGT. CDR3 DNA sequence: TGTGCCAGCAGTCAAGGGCCTATTGGGGAGACCCAGTACTTC. The encoded protein is CASSQGPIGETQYF.

This clonotype has at least ten counts. V and J are TRBV6-1 and TRBJ1-1; D possibly corresponds to TRBD1 (6 bases). V lost 7 bases, J lost 4 bases, and 13 bases lay in between. Per germline, CDR1 MNHNS and CDR2 SASEGT. CDR3 length equals 13 residues. The CDR3 loop reads CASTWGLGTEAFF. DNA of the CDR3: TGTGCCAGCACGTGGGGGCTTGGCACTGAAGCTTTCTTT.

This clonotype was seen ten or more times. The chain links TRBV6-2 or TRBV6-3 to TRBJ2-6; 9 nucleotides line up with TRBD1. Germline-derived CDR1 and CDR2 are MNHEY and SVGEGT. V gave up 6 bases and J gave up 8 bases; unmatched junction bases: 5. This CDR3 region has 14 residues. DNA for the CDR3: TGTGCCAGCAGCTTTACAGGGGGCCCCAACGTCCTGACTTTC. Its protein product is CASSFTGGPNVLTF.

The chain couples TRBV13 to TRBJ2-2, with D hard to call. The CDR3 runs 14 residues. The V end was cut by 5 bases, the J end by 2 bases, with 9 bases between. The germline gives CDR1 PRHDT, CDR2 FYEKMQ (reference sequence). This CDR3 reads CASSPKTNTGELFF. The CDR3 region has the DNA TGTGCCAGCAGCCCAAAGACTAACACCGGGGAGCTGTTTTTT.

This clonotype was seen a few times. The gene calls are TRBV28 and TRBJ2-7; 7 bases fit TRBD2. CDR1 MDHEN and CDR2 SYDVKM come from the germline V gene. Trimming at V came to 4 bases and at J to 4 bases, leaving 7 bases not matched to a gene. This CDR3 comprises 14 residues. The CDR3 sequence is CASSSTPGLYEQYF. CDR3 DNA sequence: TGTGCCAGCAGTTCGACTCCGGGACTATACGAGCAGTACTTC.

The gene calls are TRBV7-3 and TRBJ1-1, with no clear D. Germline CDR1 is SGHTA and CDR2 is FQGTGA. V was shortened by 1 base and J by 4 bases, with 10 bases between the two germline ends. The CDR3 is 14 residues long. CDR3 region: CASSLKSGVTEAFF. The CDR3 DNA reads as TGTGCCAGCAGCTTAAAGAGTGGGGTCACTGAAGCTTTCTTT.

The chain combines TRBV12-3 or TRBV12-4 with TRBJ2-7, with TRBD2 matching over 13 bases. V dropped 5 bases and J dropped 5; count of bases not matched to a gene: 9. This CDR3 contains 16 residues. CDR3 region: CASSRRRGTSGNEQYF. The CDR3 DNA sequence: TGTGCCAGCAGTAGGCGAAGAGGGACTAGCGGGAACGAGCAGTACTTC.

This clonotype was counted at least ten times. This chain joins TRBV12-3 or TRBV12-4 and TRBJ2-3; D gene uncertain. Trimming stripped 8 bases from V and 0 bases from J, with 12 bases between. This CDR3 is built from 14 residues. CDR3 residues: CASRISESTDTQYF. In nucleotides, the CDR3 is TGTGCCAGCCGGATCTCGGAGAGCACAGATACGCAGTATTTT.

Ten or more counts support this clonotype. This chain uses TRBV18 with TRBJ1-5; D is perhaps TRBD1 (6 bases). Germline CDR1 KGHSH, CDR2 LQKENI. This CDR3 comprises 17 residues. V was pared by 1 base and J by 1 base, with 14 bases between. CDR3 DNA: TGTGCCAGCTCACCACGGTCCGGGGGCGGAAGCAATCAGCCCCAGCATTTT. Protein: CASSPRSGGGSNQPQHF.

This clonotype was recorded many times. The V and J genes are TRBV2 and TRBJ2-7; 7 positions match TRBD2. The J segment lost 4 bases and the V segment lost 8 bases, leaving 8 bases of the junction unmatched. The CDR3 is made up of 13 amino acids. Germline V lookup: CDR1 SNHLY, CDR2 FYNNEI. The CDR3 DNA reads TGTGCCAGCCTGGGACTGCGGGAGTACGAGCAGTACTTC. As protein: CASLGLREYEQYF. Full variable domain (remainder filled in from reference TRBV2 and TRBJ2-7): EPEVTQTPSHQVTQMGQEVILRCVPISNHLYFYWYRQILGQKVEFLVSFYNNEISEKSEIFDDQFSVERPDGSNFTLKIRSTKLEDSAMYFCASLGLREYEQYFGPGTRLTVT.

This clonotype appeared many times. The junction differs from germline at one of its ends, possibly a read error. CDR3 DNA: TGTGCCAGCAGTTTAACGGGGGTGATAGCCAAAAACATTAAGTACTTC. Its translation is CASSLTGVIAKNIKYF. The chain carries TRBV28 and TRBJ2-4, with D perhaps TRBD2 (6 bases). From germline, CDR1 is MDHEN and CDR2 SYDVKM. This CDR3 spans 16 amino acids.

This clonotype was observed a few times. The chain combines TRBV11-2 with TRBJ1-3; no clear D gene. Trimming cost V 3 bases and J 8 bases, with 17 bases left between them. The germline CDR1 and CDR2 sequences are SGHAT and FQNNGV. This CDR3 region has 15 residues. CDR3 amino acids: CASSLGVASWDTIYF. The CDR3 coding sequence is TGTGCCAGCAGCTTGGGTGTGGCGTCGTGGGACACCATATATTTT.

This chain links TRBV18 with TRBJ1-2, with 8 bases lining up with TRBD1. The CDR3 loop spans 16 amino acids. J was trimmed by 3 bases and V by 3 bases; bases with no gene match: 9. Germline V gives CDR1 KGHSH, CDR2 LQKENI. The CDR3 here is CASSPYMTGADYGYTF. DNA for the CDR3: TGTGCCAGCTCACCCTACATGACAGGGGCAGACTATGGCTACACCTTC.

In the case of this clonotype: A much more abundant neighbour one base away suggests this may be a read error. The gene calls are TRBV3-1 and TRBJ2-5; D is unclear. CDR1 is LGHDT, CDR2 YNNKEL, per germline (reference sequence). CDR3 length equals 14 residues. CDR3 in DNA: TGTGCCAGCAGCCATTTTTACAACCGAGAGATCCAGTACTTC. Translation gives CASSHFYNREIQYF.

This clonotype has ten or more counts. This chain links TRBV11-2 with TRBJ1-1; 8 bases match TRBD1. J lost 4 bases, V lost 5 bases, and 3 bases had no gene match. The CDR3 is 13 amino acids. CDR1 is SGHAT, CDR2 FQNNGV, per germline. In nucleotides, the CDR3 is TGTGCCAGCAGCGGACAGGGAGGCACTGAAGCTTTCTTT. It translates to CASSGQGGTEAFF.

This chain links TRBV30 with TRBJ2-2; no firm D call. Trimming removed 0 bases from V and 8 bases from J, with 16 bases in between. The CDR3 is made up of 15 amino acids. CDR1 and CDR2 from the germline V gene are GTSNPN and SVGIG (reference sequence). The DNA for the CDR3 is TGTGCCTGGAGTGTACCGGCTCGCTTTAAAGGGGAGCTGTTTTTT. It codes for CAWSVPARFKGELFF.

Regarding this clonotype: Being one base from a much bigger clone, this may be a read error. The rearrangement links TRBV4-1 to TRBJ2-2; TRBD2 aligns across 10 bases. J lost 4 bases, V lost 8 bases, and 10 bases had no gene match. From germline, CDR1 is MGHRA and CDR2 YSYEKL. The CDR3 covers 16 residues. CDR3: CASGFRGLASTGELFF. As DNA, the CDR3 is TGCGCCAGCGGGTTCCGGGGACTAGCGAGCACCGGGGAGCTGTTTTTT.

Concerning this clonotype itself: A much larger clone sits a single nucleotide away, making a read error possible. The V call is TRBV29-1, the J call TRBJ2-7, with 7 bases lining up with TRBD2. Germline assignment: CDR1 SQVTM and CDR2 ANQGSEA. The V segment lost 6 bases and the J segment 1 base; nucleotides outside the gene matches: 9. CDR3 length: 14 amino acids. Written as DNA, the CDR3 is TGCAGCGTAAGGGGCGGGAGCAGGTCCTACGAGCAGTACGTC. Translating gives CSVRGGSRSYEQYV.

The table lists this clonotype with many counts. This chain connects TRBV6-2 or TRBV6-3 to TRBJ1-5; 9 bases are a match to TRBD1. CDR3 length equals 15 residues. The trim removed 5 bases at V and 7 bases at J, leaving 9 bases unmatched. CDR1 is MNHEY, CDR2 SVGEGT, per germline. CDR3 in DNA: TGTGCCAGCAGTCCCAGGACAGGGGTTAACCAGCCCCAGCATTTT. Translation gives CASSPRTGVNQPQHF.

This clonotype was seen many times. The rearrangement uses TRBV10-3 and TRBJ1-1, with TRBD1 matching over 8 bases. Per germline, CDR1 ENHRY and CDR2 SYGVKD. Unmatched junction bases numbered 10, after V lost 6 bases and J lost 7 bases. CDR3 length: 14 amino acids. The CDR3 protein is CAIREPGGMGEAFF. The CDR3 DNA reads as TGTGCCATCAGAGAACCAGGGGGCATGGGTGAAGCTTTCTTT.

The chain carries TRBV9 and TRBJ1-2, with 7 positions matching TRBD1. V dropped 0 bases and J dropped 1; count of bases not matched to a gene: 0. CDR1 and CDR2 (germline): SGDLS, YYNGEE. The CDR3 has 14 residues. This chain's CDR3 is CASSVGDSNYGYTF. CDR3 in DNA: TGTGCCAGCAGCGTAGGGGACAGTAACTATGGCTACACCTTC.